A single T cell receptor beta chain is shown here with its context. Its antigen is currently unknown. Germline CDR1 SGDLS, CDR2 YYNGEE. The CDR3 consists of 14 residues. The ends were cut back, 2 bases at V and 8 bases at J, with 16 bases in the middle. The rectum was sampled with one to two pinch biopsies at colonoscopy. This sample is drawn from a study of pediatric ulcerative colitis. On the study more broadly: Most patients had pancolitis, and two had left-sided colitis.

Broader study findings: Total lymphocyte DNA, not sorted subsets, was the template.

Sequencing was at survey level. Profiling relied on immunoSEQ multiplex PCR, and the TCRdb table lists in-frame clones only, not all of them. The data contain about 40,000 clones, 75% of them seen just once; the ten biggest clones take up over 8.5%. Sequences were obtained from gut tissue. The receptor's source is a boy younger than 18 with severe ulcerative colitis. The chain combines TRBV9 with TRBJ1-1; D ambiguous. For the CDR3, the DNA is TGTGCCAGCAGCGTGGAGCCCACGTTGGTAGAAGCTTTCTTT. This codes for CASSVEPTLVEAFF.